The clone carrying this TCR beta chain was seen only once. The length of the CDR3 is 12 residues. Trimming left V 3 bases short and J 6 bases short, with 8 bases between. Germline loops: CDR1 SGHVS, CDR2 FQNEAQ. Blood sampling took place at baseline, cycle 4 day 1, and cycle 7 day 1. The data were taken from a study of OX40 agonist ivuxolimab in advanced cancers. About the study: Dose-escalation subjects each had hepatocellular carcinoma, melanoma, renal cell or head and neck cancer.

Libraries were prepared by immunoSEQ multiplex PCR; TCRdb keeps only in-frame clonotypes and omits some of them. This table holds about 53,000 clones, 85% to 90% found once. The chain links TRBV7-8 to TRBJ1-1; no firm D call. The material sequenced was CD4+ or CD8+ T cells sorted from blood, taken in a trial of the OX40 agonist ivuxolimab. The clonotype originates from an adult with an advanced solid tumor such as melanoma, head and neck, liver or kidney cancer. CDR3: CASSFLRAEAFF. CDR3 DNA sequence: TGTGCCAGCAGCTTCCTACGGGCTGAAGCTTTCTTT.